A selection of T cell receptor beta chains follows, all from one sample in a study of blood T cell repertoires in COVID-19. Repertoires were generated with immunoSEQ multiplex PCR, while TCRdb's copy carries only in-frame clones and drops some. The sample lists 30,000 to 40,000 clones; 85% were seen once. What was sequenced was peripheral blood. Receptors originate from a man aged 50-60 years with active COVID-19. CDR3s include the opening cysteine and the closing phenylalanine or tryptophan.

CDR3 protein: CASGLGYGGRGRQPQHF; V gene: TRBV12-5; J gene: TRBJ1-5; CDR3 length: 17
CDR3 protein: CASSVSGGWGYTF; V gene: TRBV9; J gene: TRBJ1-2; CDR3 length: 13
CDR3 protein: CASSSGTLGDIQYF; V gene: TRBV7-2; J gene: TRBJ2-4; CDR3 length: 14
CDR3 protein: CASSRDGGGPYEQYF; V gene: TRBV5-1; J gene: TRBJ2-7; CDR3 length: 15
CDR3 protein: CASSLNGELAKNIQYF; V gene: TRBV28; J gene: TRBJ2-4; CDR3 length: 16
CDR3 protein: CASSFVGPEQFF; V gene: TRBV12-3/TRBV12-4; J gene: TRBJ2-1; CDR3 length: 12
CDR3 protein: CARTSGQGQFF; V gene: TRBV2; J gene: TRBJ2-1; CDR3 length: 11
CDR3 protein: CAISESLLPYNSPLHF; V gene: TRBV10-3; J gene: TRBJ1-6; CDR3 length: 16
CDR3 protein: CASSTPGDSYNEQFF; V gene: TRBV13; J gene: TRBJ2-1; CDR3 length: 15
CDR3 protein: CATSRAEGGYEQYF; V gene: TRBV15; J gene: TRBJ2-7; CDR3 length: 14
CDR3 protein: CASSVGTSPTGELFF; V gene: TRBV9; J gene: TRBJ2-2; CDR3 length: 15
CDR3 protein: CASSPPFRTSGAYEQYF; V gene: TRBV13; J gene: TRBJ2-7; CDR3 length: 17
CDR3 protein: CASSQGDVQAQYF; V gene: TRBV7-9; J gene: TRBJ2-5; CDR3 length: 13
CDR3 protein: CASSPGHFSYEQYF; V gene: TRBV27; J gene: TRBJ2-7; CDR3 length: 14
CDR3 protein: CASSRQGVRTGNTIYF; V gene: TRBV3-1/TRBV3-2; J gene: TRBJ1-3; CDR3 length: 16
CDR3 protein: CASSWTGGQPQHF; V gene: TRBV7-2; J gene: TRBJ1-5; CDR3 length: 13
CDR3 protein: CASSLGQGTDEQFF; V gene: TRBV5-1; J gene: TRBJ2-1; CDR3 length: 14
CDR3 protein: CASSILQGATDTQYF; V gene: TRBV5-1; J gene: TRBJ2-3; CDR3 length: 15
CDR3 protein: CASSLDRNTEAFF; V gene: TRBV5-8; J gene: TRBJ1-1; CDR3 length: 13
CDR3 protein: CASSLLGSSHF; V gene: TRBV12-3/TRBV12-4; J gene: TRBJ2-4; CDR3 length: 11
CDR3 protein: CASTFDRGGTEAFF; V gene: TRBV6-5; J gene: TRBJ1-1; CDR3 length: 14
CDR3 protein: CASSDEGDRVFTGELFF; V gene: TRBV6-1; J gene: TRBJ2-2; CDR3 length: 17
CDR3 protein: CASRRREKETQYF; V gene: TRBV12-3/TRBV12-4; J gene: TRBJ2-5; CDR3 length: 13
CDR3 protein: CASSLSPQGTYEQYF; V gene: TRBV11-2; J gene: TRBJ2-7; CDR3 length: 15
CDR3 protein: CASSPPDRALTEAFF; V gene: TRBV18; J gene: TRBJ1-1; CDR3 length: 15
CDR3 protein: CASSFRQMDYEQYF; V gene: TRBV13; J gene: TRBJ2-7; CDR3 length: 14